This T cell receptor (beta chain) was identified during a study of cytomegalovirus exposure and HLA in healthy donors. As to this clone: Its cognate antigen is unknown.

Between the trimmed V and J ends, which lost 4 bases and 2 bases, there was a span of 12 bases. CDR3 size: 14 residues. The germline gives CDR1 SGHNT, CDR2 YYREEE (reference sequence). Study findings and constraints: According to a subsequent analysis, TCR clusters identified in the first cohort showed a tendency to co-occur across the roughly 110 validation repertoires. Researchers catalogued 150 or so TCR beta chains as cytomegalovirus-associated.

Data came from immunoSEQ multiplex PCR; TCRdb stores just in-frame clones and leaves some out. Among 250,000 to 400,000 clones listed, roughly 87% were seen once. The chain links TRBV5-4 to TRBJ1-2, with TRBD1 as a possible D gene (5 bases). Sequenced material: PBMCs. The receptor comes from a man aged 30 to 45 in good health and CMV-seronegative. The CDR3 nucleotides read TGTGCCAGCAGCCGGGGGAGAGACAACTATGGCTACACCTTC. As protein: CASSRGRDNYGYTF. Looking up the rest from reference TRBV5-4 and TRBJ1-2 gives the full variable domain: ETGVTQSPTHLIKTRGQQVTLRCSSQSGHNTVSWYQQALGQGPQFIFQYYREEENGRGNFPPRFSGLQFPNYSSELNVNALELDDSALYLCASSRGRDNYGYTFGSGTRLTVV.